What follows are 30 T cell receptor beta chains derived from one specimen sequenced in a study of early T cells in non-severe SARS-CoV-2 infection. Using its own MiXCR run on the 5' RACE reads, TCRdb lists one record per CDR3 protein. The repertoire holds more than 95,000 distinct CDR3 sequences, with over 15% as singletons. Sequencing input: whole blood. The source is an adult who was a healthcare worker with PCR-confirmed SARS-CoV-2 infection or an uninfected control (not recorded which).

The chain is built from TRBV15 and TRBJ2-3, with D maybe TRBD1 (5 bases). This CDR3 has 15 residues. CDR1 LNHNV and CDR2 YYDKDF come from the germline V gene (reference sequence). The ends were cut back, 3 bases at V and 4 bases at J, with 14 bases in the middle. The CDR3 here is CATSSRKGSPDTQYF. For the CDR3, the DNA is TGTGCCACCAGCAGCCGGAAGGGGTCCCCAGATACGCAGTATTTT.

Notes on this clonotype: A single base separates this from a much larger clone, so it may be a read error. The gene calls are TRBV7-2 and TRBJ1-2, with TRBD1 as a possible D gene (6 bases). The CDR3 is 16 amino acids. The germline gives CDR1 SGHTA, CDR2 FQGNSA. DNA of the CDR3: TGTGCCAGCAGCCCGCAGACAGGATCCAATAACTATAGCTACACCTTC. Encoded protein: CASSPQTGSNNYSYTF.

The CDR3 reads CSARDPGGHTGELFF. Here the CDR3 DNA reads TGCAGTGCTAGAGATCCGGGGGGGCACACCGGGGAGCTGTTTTTT. This chain connects TRBV20-1 to TRBJ2-2; 8 bases are shared with TRBD2. The trim removed 0 bases at V and 3 bases at J, leaving 3 bases unmatched. Germline loops: CDR1 DFQATT, CDR2 SNEGSKA (reference sequence). This CDR3 is built from 15 residues.

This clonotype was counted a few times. CDR3 protein: CASSQHLAGGADEQFF. CDR3 sequence (DNA): TGCGCCAGCAGCCAACACCTAGCGGGAGGGGCCGATGAGCAGTTCTTC. The chain employs TRBV4-3 and TRBJ2-1, with 12 bases matching TRBD2. The germline V gene has CDR1 LGHNA and CDR2 YSLEER. V gave up 2 bases and J gave up 8 bases; unmatched junction bases: 7. This CDR3 region has 16 residues.

For the CDR3, the DNA is TGCGCCAGCAGCAAAGGACTCGGCTACGAGCAGTACTTC. This sequence encodes CASSKGLGYEQYF. This sequence joins TRBV5-1 and TRBJ2-7, with D possibly matching TRBD2 (5 bases). Germline loops: CDR1 SGHRS, CDR2 YFSETQ. The length of the CDR3 is 13 residues. Trimming left V 4 bases short and J 3 bases short, with 11 bases between. Drawing the rest from reference TRBV5-1 and TRBJ2-7, the complete variable domain is KAGVTQTPRYLIKTRGQQVTLSCSPISGHRSVSWYQQTPGQGLQFLFEYFSETQRNKGNFPGRFSGRQFSNSRSEMNVSTLELGDSALYLCASSKGLGYEQYFGPGTRLTVT.

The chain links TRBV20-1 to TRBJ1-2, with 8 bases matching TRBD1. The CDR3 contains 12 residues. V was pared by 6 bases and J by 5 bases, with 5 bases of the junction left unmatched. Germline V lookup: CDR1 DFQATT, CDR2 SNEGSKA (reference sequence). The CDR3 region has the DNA TGCAGTGCGAAGGACAGGGCATATGGCTACACCTTC. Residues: CSAKDRAYGYTF.

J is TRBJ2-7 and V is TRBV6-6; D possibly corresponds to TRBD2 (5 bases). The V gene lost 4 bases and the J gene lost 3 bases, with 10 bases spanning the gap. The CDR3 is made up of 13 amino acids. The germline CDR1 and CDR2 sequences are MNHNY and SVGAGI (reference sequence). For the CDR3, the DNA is TGTGCCAGCAGTTTCGGGGAATTCTACGAGCAGTACTTC. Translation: CASSFGEFYEQYF.

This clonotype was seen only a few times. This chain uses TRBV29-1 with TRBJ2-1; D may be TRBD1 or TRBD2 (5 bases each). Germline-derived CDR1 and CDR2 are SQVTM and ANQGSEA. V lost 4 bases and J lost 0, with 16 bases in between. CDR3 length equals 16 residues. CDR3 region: CSVAAAPGSSYNEQFF. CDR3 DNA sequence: TGCAGCGTTGCGGCCGCGCCAGGGAGCTCCTACAATGAGCAGTTCTTC.

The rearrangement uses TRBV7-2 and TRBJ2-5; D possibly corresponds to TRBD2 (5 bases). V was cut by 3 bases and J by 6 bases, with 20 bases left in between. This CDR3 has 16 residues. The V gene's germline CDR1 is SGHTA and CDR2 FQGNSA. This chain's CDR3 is CASSFQWGERRKTQYF. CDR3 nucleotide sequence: TGTGCCAGCAGCTTTCAGTGGGGAGAGAGGAGAAAGACCCAGTACTTC.

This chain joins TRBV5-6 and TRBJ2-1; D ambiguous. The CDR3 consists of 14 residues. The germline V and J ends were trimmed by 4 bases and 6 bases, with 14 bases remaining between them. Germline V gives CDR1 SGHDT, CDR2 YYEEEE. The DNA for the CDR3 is TGTGCCAGCAGCACGACAAAGGGTCCCAATGAGCAGTTCTTC. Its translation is CASSTTKGPNEQFF. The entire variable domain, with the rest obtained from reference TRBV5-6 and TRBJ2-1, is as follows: DAGVTQSPTHLIKTRGQQVTLRCSPKSGHDTVSWYQQALGQGPQFIFQYYEEEERQRGNFPDRFSGHQFPNYSSELNVNALLLGDSALYLCASSTTKGPNEQFFGPGTRLTVL.

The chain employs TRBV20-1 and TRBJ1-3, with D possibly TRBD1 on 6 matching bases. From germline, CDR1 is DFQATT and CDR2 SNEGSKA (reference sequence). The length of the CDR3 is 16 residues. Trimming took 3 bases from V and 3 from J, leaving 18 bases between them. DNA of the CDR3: TGCAGTGCTAGCTACAGGGAAATGGGGTTTGGAAACACCATATATTTT. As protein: CSASYREMGFGNTIYF.

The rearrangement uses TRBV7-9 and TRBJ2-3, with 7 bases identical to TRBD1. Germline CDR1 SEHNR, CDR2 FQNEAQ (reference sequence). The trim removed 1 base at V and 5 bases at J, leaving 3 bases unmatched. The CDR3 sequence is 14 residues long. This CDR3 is CASSLGQGEDTQYF. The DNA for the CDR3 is TGTGCCAGCAGCTTAGGACAGGGAGAAGATACGCAGTATTTT.

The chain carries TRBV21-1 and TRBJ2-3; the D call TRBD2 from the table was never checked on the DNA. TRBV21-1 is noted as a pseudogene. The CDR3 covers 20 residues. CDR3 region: CASSKFRSKEGLDQADTQYF. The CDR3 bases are TGTGCCAGCAGCAAATTTCGGAGTAAAGAGGGTCTGGATCAGGCAGATACGCAGTATTTT.

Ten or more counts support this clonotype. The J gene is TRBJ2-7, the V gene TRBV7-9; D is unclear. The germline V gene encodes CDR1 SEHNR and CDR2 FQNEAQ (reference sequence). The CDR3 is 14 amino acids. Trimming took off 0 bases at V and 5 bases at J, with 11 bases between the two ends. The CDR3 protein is CASSLADASDEQYF. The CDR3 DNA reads TGTGCCAGCAGCTTAGCGGACGCATCTGACGAGCAGTACTTC.

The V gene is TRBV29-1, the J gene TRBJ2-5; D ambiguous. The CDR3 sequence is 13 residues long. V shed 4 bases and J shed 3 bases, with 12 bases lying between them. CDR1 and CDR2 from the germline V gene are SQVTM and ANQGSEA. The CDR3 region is CSVGLVLEETQYF. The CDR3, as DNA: TGCAGCGTTGGGCTAGTGCTAGAAGAGACCCAGTACTTC.

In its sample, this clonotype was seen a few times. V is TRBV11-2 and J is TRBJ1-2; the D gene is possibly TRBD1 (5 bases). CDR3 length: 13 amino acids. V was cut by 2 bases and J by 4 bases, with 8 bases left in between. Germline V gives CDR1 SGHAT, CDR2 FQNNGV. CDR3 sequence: CASSLPQGYGYTF. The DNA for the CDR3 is TGTGCCAGCAGCTTACCCCAGGGCTATGGCTACACCTTC.

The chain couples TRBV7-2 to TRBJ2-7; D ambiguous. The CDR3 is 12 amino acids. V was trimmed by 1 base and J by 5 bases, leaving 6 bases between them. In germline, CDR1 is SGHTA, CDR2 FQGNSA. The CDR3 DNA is TGTGCCAGCAGCTTAGAAGTCAACGAGCAGTACTTC. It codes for CASSLEVNEQYF.

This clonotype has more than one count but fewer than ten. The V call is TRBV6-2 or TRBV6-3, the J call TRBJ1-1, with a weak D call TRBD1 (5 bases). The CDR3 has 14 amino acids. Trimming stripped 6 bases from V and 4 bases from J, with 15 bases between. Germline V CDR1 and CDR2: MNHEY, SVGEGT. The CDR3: CASRRGAWSTEAFF. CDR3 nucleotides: TGTGCCAGCAGACGCGGGGCTTGGAGCACTGAAGCTTTCTTT.

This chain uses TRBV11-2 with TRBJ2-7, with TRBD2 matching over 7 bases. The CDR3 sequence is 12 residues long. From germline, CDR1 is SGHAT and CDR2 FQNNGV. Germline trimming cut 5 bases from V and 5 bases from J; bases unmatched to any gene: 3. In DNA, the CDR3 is TGTGCCAGCAGCCCACGGGGGGACGAGCAGTACTTC. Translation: CASSPRGDEQYF. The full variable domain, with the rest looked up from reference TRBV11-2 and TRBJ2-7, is EAGVAQSPRYKIIEKRQSVAFWCNPISGHATLYWYQQILGQGPKLLIQFQNNGVVDDSQLPKDRFSAERLKGVDSTLKIQPAKLEDSAVYLCASSPRGDEQYFGPGTRLTVT.

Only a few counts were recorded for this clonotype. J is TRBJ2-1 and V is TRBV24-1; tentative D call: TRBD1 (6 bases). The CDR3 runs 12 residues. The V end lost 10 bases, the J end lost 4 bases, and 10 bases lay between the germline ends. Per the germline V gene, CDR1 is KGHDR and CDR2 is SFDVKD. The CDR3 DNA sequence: TGTGCCACGGACAGCCCTTACAATGAGCAGTTCTTC. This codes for CATDSPYNEQFF.

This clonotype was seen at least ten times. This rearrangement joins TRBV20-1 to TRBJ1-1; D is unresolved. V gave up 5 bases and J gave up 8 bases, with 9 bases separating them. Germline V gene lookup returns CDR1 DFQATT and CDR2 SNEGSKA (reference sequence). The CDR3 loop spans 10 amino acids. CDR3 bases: TGCAGTGCTTCCAAGTTAGAAGCTTTCTTT. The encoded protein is CSASKLEAFF.

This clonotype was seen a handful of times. The CDR3 DNA is TGTGCCACCAGTGATGGTAGCCGAGGCTCCTACAATGAGCAGTTCTTC. It specifies CATSDGSRGSYNEQFF. The chain combines TRBV24-1 with TRBJ2-1; D remains unclear. The CDR3 runs to 16 residues. Germline assignment: CDR1 KGHDR and CDR2 SFDVKD. V shed 3 bases and J shed 0 bases, with 11 bases lying between them.

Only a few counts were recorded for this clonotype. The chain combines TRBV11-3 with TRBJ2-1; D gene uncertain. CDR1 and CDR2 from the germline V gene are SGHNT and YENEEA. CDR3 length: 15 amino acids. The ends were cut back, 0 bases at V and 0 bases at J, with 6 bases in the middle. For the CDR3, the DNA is TGTGCCAGCAGCTTAGAAGGTAGCTCCTACAATGAGCAGTTCTTC. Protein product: CASSLEGSSYNEQFF. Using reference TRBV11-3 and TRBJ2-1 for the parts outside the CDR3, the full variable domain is EAGVVQSPRYKIIEKKQPVAFWCNPISGHNTLYWYLQNLGQGPELLIRYENEEAVDDSQLPKDRFSAERLKGVDSTLKIQPAELGDSAVYLCASSLEGSSYNEQFFGPGTRLTVL.

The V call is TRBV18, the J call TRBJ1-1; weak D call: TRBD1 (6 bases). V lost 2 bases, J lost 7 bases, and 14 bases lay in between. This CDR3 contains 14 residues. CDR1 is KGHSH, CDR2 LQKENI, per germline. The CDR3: CASSPYTGSIEAFF. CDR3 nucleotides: TGTGCCAGCTCACCATATACAGGGTCAATTGAAGCTTTCTTT. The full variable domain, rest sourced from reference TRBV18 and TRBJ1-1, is NAGVMQNPRHLVRRRGQEARLRCSPMKGHSHVYWYRQLPEEGLKFMVYLQKENIIDESGMPKERFSAEFPKEGPSILRIQQVVRGDSAAYFCASSPYTGSIEAFFGQGTRLTVV.

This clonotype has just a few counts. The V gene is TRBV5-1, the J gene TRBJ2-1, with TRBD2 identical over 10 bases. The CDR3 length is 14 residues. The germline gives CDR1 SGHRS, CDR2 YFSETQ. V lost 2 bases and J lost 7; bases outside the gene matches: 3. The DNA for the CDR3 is TGCGCCAGCAGCTTCAGCGGGGGGGCAAATGAGCAGTTCTTC. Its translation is CASSFSGGANEQFF.

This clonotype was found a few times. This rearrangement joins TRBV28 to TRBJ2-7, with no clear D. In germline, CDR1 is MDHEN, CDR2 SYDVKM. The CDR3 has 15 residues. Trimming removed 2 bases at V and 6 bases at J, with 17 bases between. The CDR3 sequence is CASSLAGEPLGEQYF. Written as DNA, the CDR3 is TGTGCCAGCAGTTTAGCCGGAGAACCCCTGGGCGAGCAGTACTTC.

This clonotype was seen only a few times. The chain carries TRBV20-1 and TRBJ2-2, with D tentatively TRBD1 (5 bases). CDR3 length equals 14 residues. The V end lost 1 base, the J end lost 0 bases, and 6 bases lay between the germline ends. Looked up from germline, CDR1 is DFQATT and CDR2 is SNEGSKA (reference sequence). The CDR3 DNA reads TGCAGTGCTAGAGGACAGCCGAACACCGGGGAGCTGTTTTTT. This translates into CSARGQPNTGELFF.

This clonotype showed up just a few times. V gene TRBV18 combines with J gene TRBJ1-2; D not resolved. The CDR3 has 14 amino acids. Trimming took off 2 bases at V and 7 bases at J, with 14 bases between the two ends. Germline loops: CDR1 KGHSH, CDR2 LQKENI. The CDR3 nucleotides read TGTGCCAGCTCACCAGACGGGGAAATCGGTGGCTACACCTTC. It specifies CASSPDGEIGGYTF. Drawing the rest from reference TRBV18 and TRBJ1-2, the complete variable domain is NAGVMQNPRHLVRRRGQEARLRCSPMKGHSHVYWYRQLPEEGLKFMVYLQKENIIDESGMPKERFSAEFPKEGPSILRIQQVVRGDSAAYFCASSPDGEIGGYTFGSGTRLTVV.

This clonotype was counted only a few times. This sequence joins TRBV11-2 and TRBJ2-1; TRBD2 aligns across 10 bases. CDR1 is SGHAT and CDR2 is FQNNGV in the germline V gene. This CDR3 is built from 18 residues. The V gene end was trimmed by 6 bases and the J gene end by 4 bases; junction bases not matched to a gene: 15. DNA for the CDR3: TGTGCCAGCAGACAAAGGACTAGCGGACTCGGGGCATACAATGAGCAGTTCTTC. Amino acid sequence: CASRQRTSGLGAYNEQFF.

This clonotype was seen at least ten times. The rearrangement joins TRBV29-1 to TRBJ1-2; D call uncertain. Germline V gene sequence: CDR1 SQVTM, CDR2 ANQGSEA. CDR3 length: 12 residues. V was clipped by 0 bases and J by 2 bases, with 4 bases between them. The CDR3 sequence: CSVEDRNYGYTF. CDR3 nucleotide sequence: TGCAGCGTTGAAGATCGCAACTATGGCTACACCTTC.